This T cell receptor beta chain was documented in a study of radiotherapy plus CTLA-4 blockade in lung cancer. Note on this clone: Its target is unknown.

Participants had chemo-refractory metastatic non-small-cell lung cancer and were treated with focal radiation plus ipilimumab CTLA-4 blockade. Whole-study findings and limits: Blood saw expansion of tumor-derived TCR clones after radiotherapy plus ipilimumab.

The repertoire was sequenced with immunoSEQ multiplex PCR; TCRdb's copy has only in-frame clones and lacks some. The table records about 80,000 clones, under 90% of them present only once. The material was peripheral blood, obtained from a patient treated with radiotherapy plus ipilimumab. The source is a human donor with non-small cell lung cancer who had stable disease on radiotherapy plus ipilimumab.

The CDR3 sequence: CASSPDTNTEAFF. CDR3 sequence (DNA): TGTGCCAGCAGCCCAGATACGAACACTGAAGCTTTCTTT. This chain joins TRBV5-4 and TRBJ1-1, with D unresolved. From germline, CDR1 is SGHNT and CDR2 YYREEE (reference sequence). The CDR3 covers 13 residues. Trimming cost V 4 bases and J 1 base, with 8 bases left between them.